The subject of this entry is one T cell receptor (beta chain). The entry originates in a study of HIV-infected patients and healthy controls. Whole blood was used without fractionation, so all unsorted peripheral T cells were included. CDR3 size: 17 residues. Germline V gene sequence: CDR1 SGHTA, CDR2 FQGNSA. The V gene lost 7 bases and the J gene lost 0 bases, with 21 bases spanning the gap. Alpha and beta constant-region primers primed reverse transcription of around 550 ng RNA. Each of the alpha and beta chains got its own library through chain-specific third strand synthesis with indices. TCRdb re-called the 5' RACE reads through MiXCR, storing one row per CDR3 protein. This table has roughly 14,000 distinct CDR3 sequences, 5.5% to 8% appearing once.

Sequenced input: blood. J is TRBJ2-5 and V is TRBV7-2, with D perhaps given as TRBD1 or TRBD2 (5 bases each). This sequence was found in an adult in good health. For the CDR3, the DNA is TGTGCCAGCACCCCACACCTCGTCGGGGCAAACCAAGAGACCCAGTACTTC. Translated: CASTPHLVGANQETQYF.